This passage covers 29 T cell receptor beta chains from one sample sequenced in a study of cytomegalovirus exposure and HLA in healthy donors. Both 60 Vbeta primers and 13 Jbeta primers went into the PCR. The data were produced by immunoSEQ multiplex PCR, yet TCRdb's version contains in-frame clones alone and is incomplete. The sample records 130,000 to 150,000 clones, 79% being singletons. Sequencing was performed on PBMCs. These receptors came from a woman aged 40 to 50 in good health and CMV-seropositive.

This clone has only one observation. The V and J genes are TRBV29-1 and TRBJ2-3, with D tentatively TRBD1 (5 bases). The CDR3 loop spans 13 amino acids. CDR1 and CDR2 from the germline V gene are SQVTM and ANQGSEA. V lost 4 bases, J lost 4 bases, and 12 bases lay in between. The CDR3: CSVGVGVADTQYF. For the CDR3, the DNA is TGCAGCGTTGGGGTAGGGGTTGCAGATACGCAGTATTTT.

The CDR3 DNA sequence: TGTGCCAGCAGCTCATACAGGGGGGTTGGCTACACCTTC. Its protein product is CASSSYRGVGYTF. The V call is TRBV7-6, the J call TRBJ1-2, with 8 bases identical to TRBD1. The V gene end was trimmed by 4 bases and the J gene end by 7 bases; junction bases not matched to a gene: 5. The germline CDR1 and CDR2 sequences are SGHVS and FNYEAQ. The CDR3 loop spans 13 amino acids.

This chain uses TRBV28 with TRBJ1-3; 8 bases align to TRBD1. Losses at the gene ends were 7 bases for V and 4 bases for J; bases not matched to a gene: 6. CDR3 length equals 14 residues. The V gene's germline CDR1 is MDHEN and CDR2 SYDVKM. The CDR3 reads CASTSDRVGNTIYF. The CDR3 nucleotides are TGTGCCAGCACCTCGGACAGGGTAGGAAACACCATATATTTT.

This chain links TRBV19 with TRBJ1-6; TRBD1 agrees at 8 bases. Trimming cost V 3 bases and J 7 bases; bases outside gene matches: 2. Per the germline V gene, CDR1 is LNHDA and CDR2 is SQIVND (reference sequence). The CDR3 spans 14 residues. For the CDR3, the DNA is TGTGCCAGTAGTATTCGGACAGGGAATTCACCCCTCCACTTT. Protein: CASSIRTGNSPLHF.

The J gene is TRBJ1-2, the V gene TRBV19; 10 nucleotides line up with TRBD1. J gave up 4 bases and V 9 bases, and 5 bases lay outside the gene matches. The CDR3 spans 13 residues. Germline CDR1 and CDR2: LNHDA and SQIVND (reference sequence). CDR3 protein: CASRDRGLYGYTF. The CDR3 DNA follows: TGTGCCAGCCGGGACAGGGGCCTCTATGGCTACACCTTC.

This clone occurred once. As DNA, the CDR3 is TGTGCCAGCAGTGATTCCCAGGTTCGGCAGCAGTACTTC. Protein sequence: CASSDSQVRQQYF. This chain links TRBV2 with TRBJ2-7; D call uncertain. The CDR3 extends over 13 amino acids. The V end was cut by 3 bases, the J end by 8 bases, with 14 bases between. Germline lookup yields CDR1 SNHLY and CDR2 FYNNEI.

The V and J genes are TRBV7-9 and TRBJ2-1; the match to TRBD2 covers 9 bases. This CDR3 contains 18 residues. With 7 bases clipped from V and 8 bases from J, the junction kept 21 bases outside the gene matches. Per germline, CDR1 SEHNR and CDR2 FQNEAQ (reference sequence). The CDR3 loop reads CASIMPPSGVSRKDEQFF. The CDR3 nucleotides read TGTGCCAGCATCATGCCCCCTAGCGGGGTGTCCAGAAAGGATGAGCAGTTCTTC.

J is TRBJ1-2 and V is TRBV5-1, with D possibly being TRBD1 (6 bases). V lost 2 bases to trimming and J lost 4 bases, with 9 bases between them. Germline CDR1 is SGHRS and CDR2 is YFSETQ. The CDR3 covers 13 residues. The CDR3 sequence is CASSLQGLYGYTF. The CDR3 nucleotides are TGCGCCAGCAGCTTACAGGGTCTCTATGGCTACACCTTC.

The chain uses TRBV7-3 and TRBJ1-1, with no clear D. The V end was cut by 2 bases, the J end by 11 bases, with 18 bases between. Germline-derived CDR1 and CDR2 are SGHTA and FQGTGA. This CDR3 contains 14 residues. The CDR3 here is CASSLGVGSGSAFF. CDR3 nucleotide sequence: TGTGCCAGCAGCTTAGGGGTTGGGAGTGGTTCGGCTTTCTTT.

The chain couples TRBV7-9 to TRBJ2-7; a weak D match, TRBD2 (5 bases). The germline V and J ends were trimmed by 5 bases and 3 bases, with 11 bases remaining between them. Germline CDR1 and CDR2: SEHNR and FQNEAQ (reference sequence). There are 13 residues in the CDR3. The CDR3 spells CASSHAAGYEQYF. The CDR3 DNA is TGTGCCAGCAGCCACGCGGCGGGCTACGAGCAGTACTTC.

J is TRBJ1-1 and V is TRBV9; 8 nucleotides match TRBD1. The V gene end was trimmed by 0 bases and the J gene end by 3 bases; junction bases not matched to a gene: 4. CDR1 and CDR2 (germline): SGDLS, YYNGEE. This CDR3 comprises 15 residues. The CDR3 bases are TGTGCCAGCAGCGTAGCAGGGGGCGAGGACACTGAAGCTTTCTTT. It translates to CASSVAGGEDTEAFF.

The rearrangement joins TRBV6-5 to TRBJ1-3, with D possibly being TRBD1 (6 bases). CDR1 MNHEY and CDR2 SVGAGI come from the germline V gene. The CDR3 consists of 14 residues. With 6 bases removed from V and 7 bases from J, the gap between germline ends came to 16 bases. The CDR3 loop reads CASRDLGGVNTIYF. The DNA for the CDR3 is TGTGCCAGCAGGGACCTTGGGGGCGTGAACACCATATATTTT.

Of note for this clone: Sequence at one end of the junction differs from germline and may be a read error. The V call is TRBV2, the J call TRBJ2-3, with TRBD2 identical over 7 bases. CDR1 is SNHLY, CDR2 FYNNEI, per germline. CDR3 length: 15 amino acids. The CDR3 DNA follows: TGTGCCAGCGGTGAAGCGGGGACTAGCACAGATACGCAGTATTTT. Protein: CASGEAGTSTDTQYF.

CDR3 amino acids: CASSWGGLQETQYF. The CDR3, as DNA: TGTGCCAGCAGCTGGGGGGGCCTCCAAGAGACCCAGTACTTC. J is TRBJ2-5 and V is TRBV9; possible D gene TRBD2, 7 bases. Deletions cut 4 bases from V and 1 base from J, with 11 bases between. Germline CDR1 is SGDLS and CDR2 is YYNGEE. The CDR3 sequence is 14 residues long.

V gene TRBV5-3 combines with J gene TRBJ1-2, with TRBD1 identical over 10 bases. TRBV5-3 belongs to the ORF category, with a function that is uncertain. CDR3 length: 19 amino acids. The J segment lost 1 base and the V segment lost 0 bases, leaving 12 bases of the junction unmatched. Here the CDR3 reads CARSLVPGQGKLFNYGYTF. For the CDR3, the DNA is TGTGCCAGAAGCTTGGTTCCGGGACAGGGGAAATTATTTAACTATGGCTACACCTTC.

The rearrangement joins TRBV2 to TRBJ1-3, with D perhaps TRBD1 (5 bases). Trimming removed 7 bases from V and 4 bases from J, with 14 bases in between. Germline V CDR1 and CDR2: SNHLY, FYNNEI. This CDR3 is 14 amino acids long. The CDR3 protein is CASTAGTPGNTIYF. CDR3 bases: TGTGCCAGCACAGCCGGGACTCCAGGAAACACCATATATTTT. Variable domain in full (rest from reference TRBV2 and TRBJ1-3): EPEVTQTPSHQVTQMGQEVILRCVPISNHLYFYWYRQILGQKVEFLVSFYNNEISEKSEIFDDQFSVERPDGSNFTLKIRSTKLEDSAMYFCASTAGTPGNTIYFGEGSWLTVV.

The chain employs TRBV6-1 and TRBJ2-3; the match to TRBD2 covers 16 bases. CDR3 length equals 16 residues. The V and J ends lost 3 bases and 4 bases, in that order; junction bases with no gene match: 1. The germline gives CDR1 MNHNS, CDR2 SASEGT. CDR3 sequence reads: CASSDGTSGGADTQYF. The CDR3 coding sequence is TGTGCCAGCAGTGACGGGACTAGCGGGGGGGCAGATACGCAGTATTTT.

This clone was found once. For the CDR3, the DNA is TGCGCCAGCAGCTTGGGAGGGTTCGAGTTTAACTATGGCTACACCTTC. It is translated as CASSLGGFEFNYGYTF. The chain has TRBV5-1 and TRBJ1-2; D unclear. The CDR3 is 16 amino acids. Germline V gene data show CDR1 as SGHRS and CDR2 as YFSETQ. V lost 0 bases to trimming and J lost 1 base, with 13 bases between them.

This clone has more than one count but fewer than ten. The chain carries TRBV5-4 and TRBJ1-5; the D gene is possibly TRBD1 (5 bases). Germline V lookup: CDR1 SGHNT, CDR2 YYREEE (reference sequence). The CDR3 extends over 13 amino acids. V was shortened by 5 bases and J by 2 bases, with 8 bases between the two germline ends. The CDR3 region has the DNA TGTGCCAGCAGTTCGGGGGGCAATCAGCCCCAGCATTTT. This sequence encodes CASSSGGNQPQHF.

V is TRBV5-1 and J is TRBJ2-2; 9 bases align to TRBD1. This CDR3 is built from 15 residues. CDR1 and CDR2 (germline): SGHRS, YFSETQ. V gave up 3 bases and J gave up 3 bases; unmatched junction bases: 3. The CDR3 here is CASSSGTGYTGELFF. CDR3 DNA sequence: TGCGCCAGCAGCTCCGGGACAGGGTACACCGGGGAGCTGTTTTTT.

This chain links TRBV2 with TRBJ1-5; maybe TRBD1 (5 bases). The CDR3 runs 14 residues. Germline CDR1 SNHLY, CDR2 FYNNEI. Trimming shortened V by 6 bases and J by 2 bases, and 11 bases separated the two germline ends. The CDR3 region is CASRAGTGNQPQHF. The CDR3 DNA follows: TGTGCCAGCAGGGCGGGGACGGGCAATCAGCCCCAGCATTTT.

This clone was observed a handful of times. The rearrangement joins TRBV6-1 to TRBJ1-2; TRBD1 is a possible D gene (5 bases). V was shortened by 6 bases and J by 8 bases, with 13 bases between the two germline ends. The CDR3 runs to 12 residues. Germline assignment: CDR1 MNHNS and CDR2 SASEGT. CDR3 amino acids: CASSFGGKGYTF. CDR3 nucleotides: TGTGCCAGCAGCTTCGGGGGGAAAGGCTACACCTTC.

V gene TRBV28 combines with J gene TRBJ1-1; 7 bases are a match to TRBD1. The junction had 5 bases not matched to a gene; V was cut back by 6 bases and J by 1 base. The CDR3 covers 14 residues. Germline lookup yields CDR1 MDHEN and CDR2 SYDVKM. The CDR3 loop reads CASSRQGTNTEAFF. The CDR3 nucleotides are TGTGCCAGCAGCCGACAGGGTACGAACACTGAAGCTTTCTTT.

A single count supports this clone. The chain is built from TRBV28 and TRBJ1-2; D remains unclear. Trimming took 3 bases from V and 8 from J, leaving 7 bases between them. The CDR3 consists of 11 residues. Germline CDR1 and CDR2: MDHEN and SYDVKM. The CDR3 protein is CASSFGEGYTF. The CDR3, as DNA: TGTGCCAGCAGTTTCGGGGAGGGCTACACCTTC.

The chain is built from TRBV9 and TRBJ2-2; TRBD2 agrees at 7 bases. Trimming cost V 6 bases and J 3 bases; bases outside gene matches: 2. The CDR3 covers 13 residues. Germline CDR1 and CDR2: SGDLS and YYNGEE. The CDR3 bases are TGTGCCAGCACTAGCGGCTACACCGGGGAGCTGTTTTTT. It encodes CASTSGYTGELFF.

This clone showed up just a few times. V gene TRBV18 combines with J gene TRBJ1-1; no firm D call. Germline V lookup: CDR1 KGHSH, CDR2 LQKENI. The germline V and J ends were trimmed by 3 bases and 10 bases, with 15 bases remaining between them. CDR3 length: 13 amino acids. The CDR3 is CASSPNGRETAFF. The DNA for the CDR3 is TGTGCCAGCTCACCGAACGGGAGAGAGACAGCTTTCTTT.

The V call is TRBV18, the J call TRBJ1-1, with D uncertain. Germline V gene sequence: CDR1 KGHSH, CDR2 LQKENI. The V gene lost 2 bases and the J gene lost 1 base, with 8 bases spanning the gap. The CDR3 consists of 14 residues. CDR3 residues: CASSPGQENTEAFF. CDR3 in DNA: TGTGCCAGCTCACCAGGGCAGGAGAACACTGAAGCTTTCTTT.

The rearrangement joins TRBV30 to TRBJ1-5, with 10 bases that match TRBD1. Germline assignment: CDR1 GTSNPN and CDR2 SVGIG (reference sequence). Trimming cost V 1 base and J 5 bases; bases outside gene matches: 17. This CDR3 region has 19 residues. The CDR3 reads CAWSGPGTGVVGRYQPQHF. The CDR3, as DNA: TGTGCCTGGAGTGGGCCGGGGACAGGGGTCGTAGGCCGCTATCAGCCCCAGCATTTT.

A word on this clone: An end of the junction does not agree with germline; a read error may underlie this. This rearrangement joins TRBV7-9 to TRBJ2-5, with 11 bases identical to TRBD2. The CDR3 runs to 16 residues. Germline V CDR1 and CDR2: SEHNR, FQNEAQ (reference sequence). CDR3 in amino acids: CSSSLLASGGMETQYF. Here the CDR3 DNA reads TGTTCCAGCAGCTTACTTGCTAGCGGGGGGATGGAGACCCAGTACTTC.